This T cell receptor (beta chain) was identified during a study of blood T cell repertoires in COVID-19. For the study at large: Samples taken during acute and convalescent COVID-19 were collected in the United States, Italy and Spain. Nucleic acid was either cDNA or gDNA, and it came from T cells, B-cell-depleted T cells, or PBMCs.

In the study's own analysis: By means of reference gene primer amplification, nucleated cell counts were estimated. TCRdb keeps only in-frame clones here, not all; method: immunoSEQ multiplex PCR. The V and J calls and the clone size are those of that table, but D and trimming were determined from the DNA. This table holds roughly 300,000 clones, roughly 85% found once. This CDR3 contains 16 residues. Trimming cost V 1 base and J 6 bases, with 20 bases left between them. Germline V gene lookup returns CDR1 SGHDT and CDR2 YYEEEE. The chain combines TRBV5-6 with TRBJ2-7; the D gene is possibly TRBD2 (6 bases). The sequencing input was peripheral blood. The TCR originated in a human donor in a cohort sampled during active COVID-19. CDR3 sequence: CASSLRTASAFGEQYF. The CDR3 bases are TGTGCCAGCAGCTTGCGCACGGCTAGCGCGTTCGGCGAGCAGTACTTC.